This entry describes one TCR beta chain. The data are from a study of blood T cell repertoires in COVID-19. In the study overall: From T cells, B-cell-depleted T cells, or PBMCs came the material, which was cDNA or gDNA.

Data came from immunoSEQ multiplex PCR; TCRdb stores just in-frame clones and leaves some out. Among 110,000 to 150,000 clones listed, over 75% were seen once. Trimming shortened V by 4 bases and J by 4 bases, and 14 bases separated the two germline ends. There are 14 residues in the CDR3. The germline gives CDR1 KGHSH, CDR2 LQKENI. The TCR originated in a woman aged 50 to 60 with acute or convalescent COVID-19. The specimen sequenced was peripheral blood. The chain couples TRBV18 to TRBJ2-7; TRBD1 might be the D (7 bases). The CDR3 DNA is TGTGCCAGCTCACTCGGACAGGAGGGATACGAGCAGTACTTC. It translates to CASSLGQEGYEQYF.